A single T cell receptor beta chain is shown here with its context. Its antigen is not known. Each CDR3 protein is one row after TCRdb ran MiXCR on the RT-PCR reads. The sample holds around 180,000 distinct CDR3 sequences; around 9.2% are singletons and the top ten take 11%. These data are taken from a study of response to subunit inactivated influenza vaccine. Trimming shortened V by 0 bases and J by 1 base, and 10 bases separated the two germline ends. The germline gives CDR1 MNHEY, CDR2 SMNVEV (reference sequence). The CDR3 covers 15 residues. Study findings and constraints: Each seasonal flu vaccination may recruit only limited new T cells, authors suggested.

The sequence was obtained from a man aged 45-65 years who received an inactivated influenza vaccine. The chain combines TRBV27 with TRBJ2-7; D unresolved. Sequenced material: non-naive T cells sorted from PBMCs, taken on the day of vaccination. The CDR3 DNA follows: TGTGCCAGCAGTTTATCGAATCTTCCTTCCTACGAGCAGTACTTC. Encoded protein: CASSLSNLPSYEQYF.